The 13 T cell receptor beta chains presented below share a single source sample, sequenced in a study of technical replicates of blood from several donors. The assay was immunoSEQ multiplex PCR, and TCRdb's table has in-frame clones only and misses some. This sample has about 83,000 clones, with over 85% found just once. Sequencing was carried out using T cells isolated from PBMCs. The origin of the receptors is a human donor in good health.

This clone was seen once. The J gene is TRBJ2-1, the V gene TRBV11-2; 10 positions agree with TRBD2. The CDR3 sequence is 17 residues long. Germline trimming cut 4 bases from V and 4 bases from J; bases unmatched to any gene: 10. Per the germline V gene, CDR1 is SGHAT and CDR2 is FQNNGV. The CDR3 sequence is CASSSTSGRAWYNEQFF. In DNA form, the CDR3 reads TGTGCCAGCAGCTCCACCAGCGGGAGGGCCTGGTACAATGAGCAGTTCTTC.

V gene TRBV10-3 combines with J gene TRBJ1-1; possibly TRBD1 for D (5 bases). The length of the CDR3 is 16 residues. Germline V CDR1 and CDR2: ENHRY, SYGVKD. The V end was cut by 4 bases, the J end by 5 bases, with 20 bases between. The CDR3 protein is CAISAKELGDGTEAFF. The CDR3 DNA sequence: TGTGCCATCAGTGCCAAGGAGTTAGGGGATGGTACTGAAGCTTTCTTT.

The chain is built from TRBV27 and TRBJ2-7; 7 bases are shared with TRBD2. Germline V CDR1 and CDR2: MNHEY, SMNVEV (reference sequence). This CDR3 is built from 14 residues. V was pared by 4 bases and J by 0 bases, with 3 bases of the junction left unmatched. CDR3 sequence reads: CASSSTGGSYEQYF. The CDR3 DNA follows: TGTGCCAGCAGTTCCACGGGGGGCTCCTACGAGCAGTACTTC.

CDR3 in DNA: TGTGCCAGCAGCTTAGCGTTGGGGAGGGGTGAAAAACTGTTTTTT. Translation: CASSLALGRGEKLFF. This chain links TRBV7-9 with TRBJ1-4, with D maybe TRBD1 (5 bases). The CDR3 totals 15 residues. Germline CDR1 reads SEHNR; CDR2 reads FQNEAQ (reference sequence). V shed 0 bases and J shed 7 bases, with 12 bases lying between them.

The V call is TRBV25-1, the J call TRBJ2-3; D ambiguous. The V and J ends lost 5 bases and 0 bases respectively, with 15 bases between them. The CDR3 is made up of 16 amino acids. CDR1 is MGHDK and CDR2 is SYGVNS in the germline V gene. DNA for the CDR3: TGTGCCAGCAGTATCTTTGACATAATGAGCACAGATACGCAGTATTTT. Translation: CASSIFDIMSTDTQYF.

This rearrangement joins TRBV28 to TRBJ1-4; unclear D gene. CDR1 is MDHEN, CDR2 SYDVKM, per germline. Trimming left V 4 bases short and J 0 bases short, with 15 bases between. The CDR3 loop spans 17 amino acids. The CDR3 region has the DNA TGTGCCAGCAGTTCCCCGAGAGGCCGTACAACTAATGAAAAACTGTTTTTT. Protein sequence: CASSSPRGRTTNEKLFF.

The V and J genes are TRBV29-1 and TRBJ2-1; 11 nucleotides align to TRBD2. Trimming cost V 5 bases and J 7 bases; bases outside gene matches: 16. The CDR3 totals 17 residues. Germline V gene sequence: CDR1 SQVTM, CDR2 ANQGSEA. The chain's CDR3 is CSVSRWASGRFDNEQFF. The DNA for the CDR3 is TGCAGCGTTTCCAGATGGGCTAGCGGGAGGTTTGATAATGAGCAGTTCTTC.

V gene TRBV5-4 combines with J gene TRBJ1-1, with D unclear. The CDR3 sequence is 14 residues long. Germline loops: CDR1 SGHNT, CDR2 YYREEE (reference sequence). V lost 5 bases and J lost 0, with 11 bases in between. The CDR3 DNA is TGTGCCAGCAGACACGAGCGGGTGAACACTGAAGCTTTCTTT. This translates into CASRHERVNTEAFF.

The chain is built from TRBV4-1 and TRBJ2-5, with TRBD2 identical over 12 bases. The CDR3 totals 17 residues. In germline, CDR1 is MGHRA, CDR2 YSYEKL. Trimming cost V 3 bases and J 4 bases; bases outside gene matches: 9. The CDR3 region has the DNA TGCGCCAGCAGCCAGGCTAGACTAGCGGGGGCGGGAGAGACCCAGTACTTC. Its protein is CASSQARLAGAGETQYF.

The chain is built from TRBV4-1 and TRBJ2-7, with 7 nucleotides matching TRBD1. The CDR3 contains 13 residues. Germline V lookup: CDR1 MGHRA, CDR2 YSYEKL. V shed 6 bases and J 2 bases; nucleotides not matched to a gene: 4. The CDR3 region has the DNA TGCGCCAGCAGGGCCAGGGGGACCTACGAGCAGTACTTC. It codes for CASRARGTYEQYF.

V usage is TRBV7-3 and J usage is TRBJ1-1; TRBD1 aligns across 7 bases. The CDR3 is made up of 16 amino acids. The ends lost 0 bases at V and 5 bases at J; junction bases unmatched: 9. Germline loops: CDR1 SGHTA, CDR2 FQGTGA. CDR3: CASSLTLDRVGTEAFF. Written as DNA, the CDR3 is TGTGCCAGCAGCTTAACGTTAGACAGGGTGGGTACTGAAGCTTTCTTT.

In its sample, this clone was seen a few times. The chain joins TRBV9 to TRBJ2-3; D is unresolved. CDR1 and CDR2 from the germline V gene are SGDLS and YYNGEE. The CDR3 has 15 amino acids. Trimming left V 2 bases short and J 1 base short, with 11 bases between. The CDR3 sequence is CASSVGNGGTDTQYF. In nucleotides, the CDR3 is TGTGCCAGCAGCGTGGGTAACGGAGGCACAGATACGCAGTATTTT. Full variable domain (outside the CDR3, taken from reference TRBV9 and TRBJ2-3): DSGVTQTPKHLITATGQRVTLRCSPRSGDLSVYWYQQSLDQGLQFLIQYYNGEERAKGNILERFSAQQFPDLHSELNLSSLELGDSALYFCASSVGNGGTDTQYFGPGTRLTVL.

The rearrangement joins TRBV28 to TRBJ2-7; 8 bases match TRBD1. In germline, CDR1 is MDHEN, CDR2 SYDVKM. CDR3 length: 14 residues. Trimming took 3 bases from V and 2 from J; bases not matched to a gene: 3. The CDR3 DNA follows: TGTGCCAGCAGTTTCCGGACAGGGACCTACGAGCAGTACTTC. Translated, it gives CASSFRTGTYEQYF.